This T cell receptor beta chain was recorded in a study of radiation and T cells in renal cell carcinoma. Trimming removed 1 base at V and 1 base at J, with 13 bases between. This CDR3 is 16 amino acids long. Germline V CDR1 and CDR2: MGHRA, YSYEKL. Data came from immunoSEQ multiplex PCR; TCRdb stores just in-frame clones and leaves some out. The sample has some 150,000 clones; 87% are singletons. Time point noted: blood 2 weeks post-SBRT. Treatment noted: 15 Gy SBRT to primary tumor, nephrectomy 4 weeks later. Material: blood, obtained from a patient whose treatment included radiotherapy and nephrectomy. The sequence was obtained from a woman between 45 and 60 years old with renal cell carcinoma. The V gene is TRBV4-1, the J gene TRBJ2-5; tentatively, D is TRBD2 (6 bases). The DNA for the CDR3 is TGCGCCAGCAGCCAAGGCCTCCGGGGAGGCCAAGAGACCCAGTACTTC. Encoded protein: CASSQGLRGGQETQYF.